This T cell receptor beta chain was sequenced during a study of graft-versus-host responses after intestinal transplantation (dated by TCRdb to the early 2020s). General notes on the study: The transplants that recipients got were multivisceral, liver-intestinal, or isolated intestinal. Donor T cell macrochimerism was defined as a peak of at least 4% donor T cells among recipient peripheral blood mononuclear cells. To identify alloreactive clones, pre-transplant mixed lymphocyte reaction products were sequenced and then compared with unstimulated pre-transplant donor and recipient T cells. Graft-versus-host and host-versus-graft alloreactive T cell clones were tracked in the graft, circulation and bone marrow after intestinal transplantation using bulk TCR-beta CDR3 sequencing. Of the roughly 23 intestinal transplant recipients enrolled in the cohort, one of whom was a retransplant, a few patients without pretransplant specimens were excluded. All recipients received anti-thymocyte globulin induction followed by maintenance tacrolimus and steroids for three to four years. Rather than going through the commercial service, samples from a few later patients were sequenced in-house on an Illumina MiSeq and processed with MiXCR. Paper-wide results and their limitations: Early after transplant, declines in HvG clones were associated with peak levels of circulating GvH clones. GvH clones turned up in recipient bone marrow, with some appearing earlier in ileal mucosa or blood, a pattern consistent with an intestinal mucosal origin. In the allografts of patients with donor T cell macrochimerism, GvH to HvG T cell clonal ratios were high. The relatively low number and heterogeneity of intestinal transplant patients limited the conclusions.

Regarding this clone: What this receptor recognizes is not known. One base away there is no much larger clone; base qualities are not given.

Library construction relied on the immunoSEQ multiplex PCR assay. In most patients, genomic DNA was isolated using the Qiagen DNeasy Blood and Tissue Kit and sent frozen to Adaptive Biotechnologies for TCR sequencing. High-throughput TCR-beta CDR3 sequencing of genomic DNA from most patients was performed by Adaptive Biotechnologies. The original methods were these. TCR sequencing data for 18 patients were retrieved from Adaptive's ImmunoSEQ software; three other patients were processed with MiXCR and VDJtools. To correct CD4 versus CD8 sorting errors, sequences present in both subsets at a frequency ratio below 5:1 were removed. CDR3 nucleotide sequences shared by donor and recipient were removed because the origin of these sequences could not be assigned. To be classed as alloreactive, a clone needed at least 2-fold expansion over unstimulated cells and a minimum CFSE-low frequency of 0.002% (template counts) or 0.001% (read counts). Clones were considered mappable if detected in sequenced pre-transplant spleen, lymph node, or MLR CFSE-low populations of the donor or recipient. Cumulative frequency of alloreactive clones was calculated as a percentage of all sequences weighted by copy number. In its TCRdb copy, this immuneACCESS table keeps in-frame sequences only and misses some clones. Where compared with another copy, unresolved V genes explain less than half of these, and the others have no known cause. V and J calls and clone size are as listed in that table; D and trimming were resolved from the DNA. This sample gives fewer than 130,000 clones in total; around 93% of them show up just once. The ten largest clones capture roughly 0.5% of the sample.

According to the germline V gene (reference sequence), CDR1 reads MNHEY and CDR2 reads SMNVEV. The CDR3 starts with the cysteine, ends with the phenylalanine, and has 14 residues. Only CDR3 DNA remains: 42 bases, in frame from the first base. Cut back by 4 bases and 8 bases, the V and J ends lie 17 bases apart. The time point label, read with the paper, signifies: cells obtained before transplantation from donor or recipient. CD3+CD4+ and CD3+CD8+ populations were FACS-sorted from unstimulated pre-transplant donor and recipient cells taken from spleen or lymph nodes. The chain couples TRBV27 to TRBJ1-2; TRBD1 might be the D gene, on 5 matching bases. The TCR was taken from a human donor who received an intestinal transplant. The material sequenced was unstimulated CD8+ T cells sorted from spleen or lymph node cells, taken before intestinal transplant. CDR3 protein: CASSSPASDNGYTF. The sequenced DNA: TGTGCCAGCAGTTCCCCAGCATCGGACAACGGCTACACCTTC.